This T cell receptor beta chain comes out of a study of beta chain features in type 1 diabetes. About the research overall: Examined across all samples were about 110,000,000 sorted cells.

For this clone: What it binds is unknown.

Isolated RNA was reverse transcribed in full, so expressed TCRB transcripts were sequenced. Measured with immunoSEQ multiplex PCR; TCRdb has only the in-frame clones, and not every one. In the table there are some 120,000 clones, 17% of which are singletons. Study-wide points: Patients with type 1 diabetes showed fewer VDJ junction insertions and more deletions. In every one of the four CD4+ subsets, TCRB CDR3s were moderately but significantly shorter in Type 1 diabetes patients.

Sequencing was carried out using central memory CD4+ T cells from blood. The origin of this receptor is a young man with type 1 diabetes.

CDR3 region: CASSLAGQRSYEQYF. The CDR3, as DNA: TGTGCCAGCAGCTTAGCGGGACAGCGATCCTACGAGCAGTACTTC. The rearrangement joins TRBV7-2 to TRBJ2-7, with TRBD1 matching 7 bases. Looked up from germline, CDR1 is SGHTA and CDR2 is FQGNSA. The CDR3 extends over 15 amino acids. J gave up 1 base and V 0 bases, and 3 bases lay outside the gene matches. The whole variable domain, remainder taken from reference TRBV7-2 and TRBJ2-7, is GAGVSQSPSNKVTEKGKDVELRCDPISGHTALYWYRQSLGQGLEFLIYFQGNSAPDKSGLPSDRFSAERTGGSVSTLTIQRTQQEDSAVYLCASSLAGQRSYEQYFGPGTRLTVT.